This TCR beta chain is from a study of cytomegalovirus exposure and HLA in healthy donors. Background on the study: Early on, a data release was issued that held 80 million or so unique TCRs from HLA-typed donors. Study results and caveats: Reportedly, a later analysis found an Asian-associated ancestry cluster had fewer N-insertions than the approximately 670-donor mean.

Germline V gene sequence: CDR1 SGHRS, CDR2 YFSETQ. V shed 7 bases and J shed 5 bases, with 25 bases lying between them. The length of the CDR3 is 16 residues. PCR was performed using 60 Vbeta and 13 Jbeta primers. The data were produced by immunoSEQ multiplex PCR, yet TCRdb's version contains in-frame clones alone and is incomplete. This sample lists about 130,000 clones; its ten largest clones have about 2.2%. In the case of this clone: As yet, its antigen is unknown.

The V gene is TRBV5-1, the J gene TRBJ2-7; maybe TRBD1 (6 bases). This sequence was found in a man aged 40-49 years in good health and CMV-seronegative. Sequences were obtained from PBMCs. The CDR3 DNA reads as TGCGCCAGCTTCGAAGGGACAAAGGGGAGTTTACACGAGCAGTACTTC. Encoded protein: CASFEGTKGSLHEQYF.